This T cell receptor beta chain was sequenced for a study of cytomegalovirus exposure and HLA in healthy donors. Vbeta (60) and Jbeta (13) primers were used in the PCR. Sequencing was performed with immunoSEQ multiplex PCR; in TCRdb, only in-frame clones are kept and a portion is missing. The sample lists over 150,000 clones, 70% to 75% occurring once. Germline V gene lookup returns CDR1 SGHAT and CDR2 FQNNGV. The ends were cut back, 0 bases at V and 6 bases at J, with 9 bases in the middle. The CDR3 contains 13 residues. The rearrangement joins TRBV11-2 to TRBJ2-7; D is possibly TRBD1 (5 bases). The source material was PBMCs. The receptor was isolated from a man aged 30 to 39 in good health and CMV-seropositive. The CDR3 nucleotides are TGTGCCAGCAGCTTAGAGGGAAGGGGCGAGCAGTACTTC. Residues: CASSLEGRGEQYF.